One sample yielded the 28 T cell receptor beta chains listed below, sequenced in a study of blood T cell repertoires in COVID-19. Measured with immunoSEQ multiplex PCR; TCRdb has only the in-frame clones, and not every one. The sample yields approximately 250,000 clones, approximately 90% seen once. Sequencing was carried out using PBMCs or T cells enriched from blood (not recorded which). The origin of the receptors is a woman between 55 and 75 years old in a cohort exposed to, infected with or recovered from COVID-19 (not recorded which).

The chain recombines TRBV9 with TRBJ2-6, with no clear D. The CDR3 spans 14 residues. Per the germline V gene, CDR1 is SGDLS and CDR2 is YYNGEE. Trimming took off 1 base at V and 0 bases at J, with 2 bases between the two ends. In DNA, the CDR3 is TGTGCCAGCAGCGTATACTCTGGGGCCAACGTCCTGACTTTC. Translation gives CASSVYSGANVLTF.

The CDR3: CASSLRGTENYGYTF. The CDR3 nucleotides are TGTGCCAGCAGCCTTCGGGGGACCGAGAACTATGGCTACACCTTC. The chain joins TRBV7-2 to TRBJ1-2, with D possibly matching TRBD1 (5 bases). Germline V lookup: CDR1 SGHTA, CDR2 FQGNSA. Trimming shortened V by 5 bases and J by 2 bases, and 15 bases separated the two germline ends. CDR3 length: 15 residues. Full variable domain (missing parts from reference TRBV7-2 and TRBJ1-2): GAGVSQSPSNKVTEKGKDVELRCDPISGHTALYWYRQSLGQGLEFLIYFQGNSAPDKSGLPSDRFSAERTGGSVSTLTIQRTQQEDSAVYLCASSLRGTENYGYTFGSGTRLTVV.

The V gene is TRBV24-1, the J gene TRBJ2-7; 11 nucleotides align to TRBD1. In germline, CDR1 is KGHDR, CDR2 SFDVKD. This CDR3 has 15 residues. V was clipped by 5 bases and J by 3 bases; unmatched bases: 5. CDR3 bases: TGTGCCACCAGTGGTTGGGGGACAGGGGGCTACGAGCAGTACTTC. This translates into CATSGWGTGGYEQYF.

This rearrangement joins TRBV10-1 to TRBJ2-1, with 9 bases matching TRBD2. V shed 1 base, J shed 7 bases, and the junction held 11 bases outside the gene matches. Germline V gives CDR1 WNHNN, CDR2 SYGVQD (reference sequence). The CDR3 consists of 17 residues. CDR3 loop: CASSELIAGEWGNEQFF. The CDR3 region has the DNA TGCGCCAGCAGTGAGTTGATAGCGGGAGAGTGGGGGAATGAGCAGTTCTTC.

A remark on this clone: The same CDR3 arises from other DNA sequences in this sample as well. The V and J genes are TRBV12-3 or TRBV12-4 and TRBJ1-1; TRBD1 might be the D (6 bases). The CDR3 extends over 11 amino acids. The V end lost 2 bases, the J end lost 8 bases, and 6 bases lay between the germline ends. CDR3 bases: TGTGCCAGCAGTTTAAGGGGGGAAGCTTTCTTT. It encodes CASSLRGEAFF.

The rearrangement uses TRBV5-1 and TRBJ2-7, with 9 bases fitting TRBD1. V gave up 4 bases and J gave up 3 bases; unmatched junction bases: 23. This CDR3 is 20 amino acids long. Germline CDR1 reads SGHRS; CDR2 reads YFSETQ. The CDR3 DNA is TGCGCCAGCAGCCACAGCCGCCTCCGGGACAGGGACATTTCGATCTACGAGCAGTACTTC. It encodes CASSHSRLRDRDISIYEQYF.

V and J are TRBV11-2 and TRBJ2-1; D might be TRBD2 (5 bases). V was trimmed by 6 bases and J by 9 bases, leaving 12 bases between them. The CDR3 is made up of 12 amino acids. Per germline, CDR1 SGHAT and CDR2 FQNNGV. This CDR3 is CASSPTRTEQFF. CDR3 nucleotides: TGTGCCAGCAGTCCAACTAGGACTGAGCAGTTCTTC.

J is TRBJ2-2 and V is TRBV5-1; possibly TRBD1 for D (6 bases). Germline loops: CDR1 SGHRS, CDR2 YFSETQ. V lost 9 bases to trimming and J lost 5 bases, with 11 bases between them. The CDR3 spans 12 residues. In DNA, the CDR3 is TGCGCCACAAAGGACAGTACCGGGGAGCTGTTTTTT. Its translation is CATKDSTGELFF.

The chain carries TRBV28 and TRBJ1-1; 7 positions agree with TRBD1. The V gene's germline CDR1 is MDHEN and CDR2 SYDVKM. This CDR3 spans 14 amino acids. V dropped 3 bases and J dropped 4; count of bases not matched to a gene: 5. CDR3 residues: CASSFAGGATEAFF. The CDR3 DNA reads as TGTGCCAGCAGTTTTGCAGGGGGAGCCACTGAAGCTTTCTTT. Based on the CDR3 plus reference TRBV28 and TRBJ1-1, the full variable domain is DVKVTQSSRYLVKRTGEKVFLECVQDMDHENMFWYRQDPGLGLRLIYFSYDVKMKEKGDIPEGYSVSREKKERFSLILESASTNQTSMYLCASSFAGGATEAFFGQGTRLTVV.

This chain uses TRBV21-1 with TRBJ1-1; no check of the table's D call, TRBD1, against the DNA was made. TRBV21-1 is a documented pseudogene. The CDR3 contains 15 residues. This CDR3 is CASSKGGQLLTEAFF. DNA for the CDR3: TGTGCCAGCAGCAAAGGGGGACAGCTCCTCACTGAAGCTTTCTTT.

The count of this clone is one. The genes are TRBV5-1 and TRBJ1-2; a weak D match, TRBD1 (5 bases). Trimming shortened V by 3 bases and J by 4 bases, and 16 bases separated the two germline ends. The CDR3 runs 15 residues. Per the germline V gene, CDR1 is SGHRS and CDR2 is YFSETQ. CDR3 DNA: TGCGCCAGCAGCTCGTCGGGGGACCTCCCCTATGGCTACACCTTC. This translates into CASSSSGDLPYGYTF.

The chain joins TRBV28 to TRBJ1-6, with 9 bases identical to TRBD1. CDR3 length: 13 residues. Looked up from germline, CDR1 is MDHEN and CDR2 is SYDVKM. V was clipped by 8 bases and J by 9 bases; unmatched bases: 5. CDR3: CASVRDRASPLHF. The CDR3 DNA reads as TGTGCCAGCGTCCGGGACAGGGCTTCACCCCTCCACTTT.

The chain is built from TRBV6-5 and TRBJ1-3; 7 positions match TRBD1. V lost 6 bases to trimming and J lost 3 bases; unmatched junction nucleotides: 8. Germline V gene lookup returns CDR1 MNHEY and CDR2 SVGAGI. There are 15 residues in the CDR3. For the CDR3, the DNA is TGTGCCAGCAGCCTACAGGGGATGAATGGAAACACCATATATTTT. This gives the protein CASSLQGMNGNTIYF.

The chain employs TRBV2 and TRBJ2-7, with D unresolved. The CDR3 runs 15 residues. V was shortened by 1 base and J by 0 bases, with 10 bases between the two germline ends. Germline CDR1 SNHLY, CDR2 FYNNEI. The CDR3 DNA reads TGTGCCAGCAGTGAAGGTGTTCCGAGCTCCTACGAGCAGTACTTC. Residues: CASSEGVPSSYEQYF.

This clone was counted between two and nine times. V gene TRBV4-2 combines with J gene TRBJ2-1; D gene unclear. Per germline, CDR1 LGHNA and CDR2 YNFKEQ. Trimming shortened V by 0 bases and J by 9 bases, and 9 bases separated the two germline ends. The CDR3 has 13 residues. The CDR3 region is CASSQDFFSEQFF. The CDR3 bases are TGTGCCAGCAGCCAAGATTTCTTCAGTGAGCAGTTCTTC.

Here the CDR3 DNA reads TGTGCCTGGAGTGTACAAGGAGTTAAAGCTTTCTTT. Amino acid sequence: CAWSVQGVKAFF. V is TRBV30 and J is TRBJ1-1; D is unresolved. This CDR3 has 12 residues. Trimming removed 0 bases at V and 9 bases at J, with 11 bases between. Germline V CDR1 and CDR2: GTSNPN, SVGIG (reference sequence). The full variable domain, its missing parts supplied by reference TRBV30 and TRBJ1-1, is SQTIHQWPATLVQPVGSPLSLECTVEGTSNPNLYWYRQAAGRGLQLLFYSVGIGQISSEVPQNLSASRPQDRQFILSSKKLLLSDSGFYLCAWSVQGVKAFFGQGTRLTVV.

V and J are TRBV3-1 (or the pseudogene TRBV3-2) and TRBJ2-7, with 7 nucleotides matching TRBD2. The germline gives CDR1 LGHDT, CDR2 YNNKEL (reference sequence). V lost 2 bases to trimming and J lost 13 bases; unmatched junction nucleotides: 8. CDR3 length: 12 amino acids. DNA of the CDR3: TGTGCCAGCAGCCAACTAGAGGGGAGGGTCTACTTC. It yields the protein CASSQLEGRVYF.

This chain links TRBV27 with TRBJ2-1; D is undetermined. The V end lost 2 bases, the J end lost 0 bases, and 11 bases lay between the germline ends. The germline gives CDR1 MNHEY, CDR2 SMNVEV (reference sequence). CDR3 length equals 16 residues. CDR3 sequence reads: CASSLMRKSSYNEQFF. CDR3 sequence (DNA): TGTGCCAGCAGTTTAATGCGTAAGAGCTCCTACAATGAGCAGTTCTTC.

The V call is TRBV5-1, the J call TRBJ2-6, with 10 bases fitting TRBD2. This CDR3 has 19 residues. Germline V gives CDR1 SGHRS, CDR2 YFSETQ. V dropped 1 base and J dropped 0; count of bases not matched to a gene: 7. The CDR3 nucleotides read TGCGCCAGCAGCTTGAGCCAACTAGCGGGATTCTCTGGGGCCAACGTCCTGACTTTC. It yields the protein CASSLSQLAGFSGANVLTF.

This CDR3 is CASSQGQGANEKLFF. CDR3 nucleotides: TGCGCCAGCAGCCAAGGTCAGGGGGCAAATGAAAAACTGTTTTTT. The chain couples TRBV4-3 to TRBJ1-4; 8 positions agree with TRBD1. Germline-derived CDR1 and CDR2 are LGHNA and YSLEER. The V gene end was trimmed by 1 base and the J gene end by 5 bases; junction bases not matched to a gene: 3. The CDR3 is 15 amino acids.

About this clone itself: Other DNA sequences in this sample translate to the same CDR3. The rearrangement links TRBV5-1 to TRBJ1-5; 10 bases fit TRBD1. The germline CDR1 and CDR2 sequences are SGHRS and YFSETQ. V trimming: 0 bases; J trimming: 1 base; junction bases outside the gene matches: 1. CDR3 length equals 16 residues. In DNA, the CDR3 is TGCGCCAGCAGCTTGGAGGGACAGGGGAGCAATCAGCCCCAGCATTTT. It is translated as CASSLEGQGSNQPQHF.

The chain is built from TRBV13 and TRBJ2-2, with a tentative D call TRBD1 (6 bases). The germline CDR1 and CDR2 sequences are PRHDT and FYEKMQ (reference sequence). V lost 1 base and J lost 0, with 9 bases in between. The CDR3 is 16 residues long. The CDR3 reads CASSLEGETNTGELFF. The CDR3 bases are TGTGCCAGCAGCTTAGAGGGGGAGACGAACACCGGGGAGCTGTTTTTT.

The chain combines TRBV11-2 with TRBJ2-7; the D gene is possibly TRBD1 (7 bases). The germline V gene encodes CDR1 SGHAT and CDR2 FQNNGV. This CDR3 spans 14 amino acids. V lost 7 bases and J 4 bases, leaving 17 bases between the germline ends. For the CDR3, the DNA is TGTGCCAGCACCTCTACCCCAGGGGGGTACGAGCAGTACTTC. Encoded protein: CASTSTPGGYEQYF.

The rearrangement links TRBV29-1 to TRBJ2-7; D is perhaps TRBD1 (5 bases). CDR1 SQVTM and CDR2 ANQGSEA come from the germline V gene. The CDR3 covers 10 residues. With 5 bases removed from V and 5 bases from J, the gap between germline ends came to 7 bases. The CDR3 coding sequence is TGCAGCGTTCAGGGAAACGAGCAGTACTTC. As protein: CSVQGNEQYF.

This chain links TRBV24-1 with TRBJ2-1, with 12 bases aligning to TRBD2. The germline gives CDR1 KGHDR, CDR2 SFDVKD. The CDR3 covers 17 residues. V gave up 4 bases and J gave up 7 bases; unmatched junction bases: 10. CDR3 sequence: CATSDPLAGGPGNEQFF. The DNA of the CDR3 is TGTGCCACCAGTGACCCCCTAGCGGGAGGGCCGGGAAATGAGCAGTTCTTC.

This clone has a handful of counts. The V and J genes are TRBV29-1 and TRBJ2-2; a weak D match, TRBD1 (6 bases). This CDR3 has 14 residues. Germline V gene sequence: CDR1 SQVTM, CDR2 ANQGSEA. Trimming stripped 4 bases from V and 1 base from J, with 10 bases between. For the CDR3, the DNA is TGCAGCGTTGCCGGGACACAGAACACCGGGGAGCTGTTTTTT. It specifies CSVAGTQNTGELFF.

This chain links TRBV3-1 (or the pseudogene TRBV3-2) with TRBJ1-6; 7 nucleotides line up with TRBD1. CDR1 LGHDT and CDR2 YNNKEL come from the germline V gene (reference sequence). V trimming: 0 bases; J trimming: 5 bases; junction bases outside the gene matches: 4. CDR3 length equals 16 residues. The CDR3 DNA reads TGTGCCAGCAGCCAAGATTGGGGACAGCATAATTCACCCCTCCACTTT. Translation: CASSQDWGQHNSPLHF.

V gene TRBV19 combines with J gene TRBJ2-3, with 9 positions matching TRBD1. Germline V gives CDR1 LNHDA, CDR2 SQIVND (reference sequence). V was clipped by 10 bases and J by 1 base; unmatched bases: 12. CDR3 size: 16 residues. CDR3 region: CATIDRGSVGTDTQYF. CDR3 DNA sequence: TGTGCCACAATAGACAGGGGGTCAGTCGGCACAGATACGCAGTATTTT. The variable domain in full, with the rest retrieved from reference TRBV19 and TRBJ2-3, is DGGITQSPKYLFRKEGQNVTLSCEQNLNHDAMYWYRQDPGQGLRLIYYSQIVNDFQKGDIAEGYSVSREKKESFPLTVTSAQKNPTAFYLCATIDRGSVGTDTQYFGPGTRLTVL.